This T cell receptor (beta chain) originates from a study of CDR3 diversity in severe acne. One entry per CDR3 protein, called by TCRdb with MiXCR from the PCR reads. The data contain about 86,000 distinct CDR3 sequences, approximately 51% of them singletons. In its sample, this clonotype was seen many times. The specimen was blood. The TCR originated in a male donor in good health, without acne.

CDR3 protein: CASSQGTGPYFYGYTF. CDR3 DNA: TGTGCCAGCAGCCAAGGCACAGGGCCCTACTTCTATGGCTACACCTTC. This rearrangement joins TRBV14 to TRBJ1-2; D may be TRBD1 (6 bases). V lost 1 base to trimming and J lost 4 bases, with 16 bases between them. This CDR3 is built from 16 residues. CDR1 is SGHDN and CDR2 is FVKESK in the germline V gene. The entire variable domain, with the rest obtained from reference TRBV14 and TRBJ1-2, is as follows: EAGVTQFPSHSVIEKGQTVTLRCDPISGHDNLYWYRRVMGKEIKFLLHFVKESKQDESGMPNNRFLAERTGGTYSTLKVQPAELEDSGVYFCASSQGTGPYFYGYTFGSGTRLTVV.